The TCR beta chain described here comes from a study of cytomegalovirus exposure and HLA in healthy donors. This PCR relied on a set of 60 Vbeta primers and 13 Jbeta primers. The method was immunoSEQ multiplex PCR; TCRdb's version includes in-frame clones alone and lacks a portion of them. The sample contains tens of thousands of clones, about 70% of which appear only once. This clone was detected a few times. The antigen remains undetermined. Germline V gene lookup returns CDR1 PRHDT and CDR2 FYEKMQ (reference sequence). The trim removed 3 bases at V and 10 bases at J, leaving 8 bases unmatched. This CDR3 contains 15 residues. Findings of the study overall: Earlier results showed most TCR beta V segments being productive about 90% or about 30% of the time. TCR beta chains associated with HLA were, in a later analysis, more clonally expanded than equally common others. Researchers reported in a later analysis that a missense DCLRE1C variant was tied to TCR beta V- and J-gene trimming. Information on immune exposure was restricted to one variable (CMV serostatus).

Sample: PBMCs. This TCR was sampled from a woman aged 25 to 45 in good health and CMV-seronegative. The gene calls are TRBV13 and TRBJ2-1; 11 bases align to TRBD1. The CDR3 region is CASSFSGQGAWEQFF. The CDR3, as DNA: TGTGCCAGCAGCTTTAGTGGACAGGGGGCCTGGGAGCAGTTCTTC.